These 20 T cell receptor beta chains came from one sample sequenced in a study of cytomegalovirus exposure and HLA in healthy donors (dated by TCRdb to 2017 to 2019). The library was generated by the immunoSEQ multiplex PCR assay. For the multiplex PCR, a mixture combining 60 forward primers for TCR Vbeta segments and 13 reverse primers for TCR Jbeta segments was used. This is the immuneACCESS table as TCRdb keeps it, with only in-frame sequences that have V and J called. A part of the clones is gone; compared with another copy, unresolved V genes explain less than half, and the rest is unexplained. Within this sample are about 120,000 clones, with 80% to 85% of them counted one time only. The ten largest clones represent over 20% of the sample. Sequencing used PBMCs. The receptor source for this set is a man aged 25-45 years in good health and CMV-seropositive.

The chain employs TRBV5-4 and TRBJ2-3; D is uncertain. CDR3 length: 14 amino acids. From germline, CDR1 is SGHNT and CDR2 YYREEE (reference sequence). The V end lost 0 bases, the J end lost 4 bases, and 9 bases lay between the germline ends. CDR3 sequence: CASSLGGVADTQYF. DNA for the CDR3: TGTGCCAGCAGCTTGGGTGGAGTCGCAGATACGCAGTATTTT.

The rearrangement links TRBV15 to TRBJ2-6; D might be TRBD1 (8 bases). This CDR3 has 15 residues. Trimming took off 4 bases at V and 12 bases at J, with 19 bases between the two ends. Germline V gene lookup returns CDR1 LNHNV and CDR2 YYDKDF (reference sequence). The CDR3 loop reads CATSIGQGGVAVLTF. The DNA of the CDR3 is TGTGCCACCAGCATAGGACAGGGAGGGGTTGCCGTCCTGACTTTC.

CDR3 nucleotide sequence: TGTGCCAGCACGATCAGGGGGTCTGGGGCCAACGTCCTGACTTTC. Its protein is CASTIRGSGANVLTF. The J gene is TRBJ2-6, the V gene TRBV18; TRBD1 matches at 7 bases. J lost 1 base, V lost 8 bases, and 5 bases had no gene match. Germline V gene data show CDR1 as KGHSH and CDR2 as LQKENI. This CDR3 region has 15 residues.

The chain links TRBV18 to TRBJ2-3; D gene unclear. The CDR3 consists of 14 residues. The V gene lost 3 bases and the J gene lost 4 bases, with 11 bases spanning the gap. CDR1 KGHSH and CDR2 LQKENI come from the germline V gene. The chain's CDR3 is CASSPPGGADTQYF. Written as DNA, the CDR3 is TGTGCCAGCTCACCCCCAGGTGGTGCAGATACGCAGTATTTT.

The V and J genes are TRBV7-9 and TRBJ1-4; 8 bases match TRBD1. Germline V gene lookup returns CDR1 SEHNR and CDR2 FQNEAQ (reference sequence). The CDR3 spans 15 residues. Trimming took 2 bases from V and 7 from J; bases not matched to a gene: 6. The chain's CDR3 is CASSLQDRVLEKLFF. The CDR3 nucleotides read TGTGCCAGCAGCTTACAGGACAGGGTTCTTGAAAAACTGTTTTTT.

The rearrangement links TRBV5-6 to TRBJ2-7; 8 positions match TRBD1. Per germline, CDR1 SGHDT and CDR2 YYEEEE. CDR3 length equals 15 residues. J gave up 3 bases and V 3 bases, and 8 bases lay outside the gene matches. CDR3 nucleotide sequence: TGTGCCAGCAGCTCGCTGGACAGGGCCGACTACGAGCAGTACTTC. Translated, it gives CASSSLDRADYEQYF.

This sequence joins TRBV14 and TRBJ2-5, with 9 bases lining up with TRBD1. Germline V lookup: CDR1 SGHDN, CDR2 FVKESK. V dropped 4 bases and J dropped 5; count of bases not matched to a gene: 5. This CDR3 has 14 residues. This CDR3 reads CASSPQGAYETQYF. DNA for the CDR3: TGTGCCAGCAGCCCACAGGGGGCGTATGAGACCCAGTACTTC.

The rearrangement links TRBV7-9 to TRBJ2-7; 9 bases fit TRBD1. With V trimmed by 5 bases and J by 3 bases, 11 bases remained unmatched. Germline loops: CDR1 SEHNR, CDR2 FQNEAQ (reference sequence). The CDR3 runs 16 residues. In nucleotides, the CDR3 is TGTGCCAGCAGCCCCCCAGGAGGGACAGGGCACTACGAGCAGTACTTC. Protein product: CASSPPGGTGHYEQYF.

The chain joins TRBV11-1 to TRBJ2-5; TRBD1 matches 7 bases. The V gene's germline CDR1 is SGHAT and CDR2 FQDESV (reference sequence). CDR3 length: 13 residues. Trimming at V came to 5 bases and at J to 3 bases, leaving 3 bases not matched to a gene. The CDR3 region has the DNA TGTGCCAGCAGCCTCGACAGGGAAGAGACCCAGTACTTC. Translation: CASSLDREETQYF.

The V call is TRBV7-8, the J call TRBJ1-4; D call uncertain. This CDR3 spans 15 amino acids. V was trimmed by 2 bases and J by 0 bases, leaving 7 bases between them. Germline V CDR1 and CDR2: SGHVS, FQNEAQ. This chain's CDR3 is CASSLIIATNEKLFF. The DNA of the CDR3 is TGTGCCAGCAGCTTAATCATTGCAACTAATGAAAAACTGTTTTTT.

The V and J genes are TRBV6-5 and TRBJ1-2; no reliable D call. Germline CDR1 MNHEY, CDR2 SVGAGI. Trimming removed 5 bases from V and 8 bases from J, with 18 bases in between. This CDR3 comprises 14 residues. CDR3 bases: TGTGCCAGCAGTGGTCGGACGGGGAACGGGGGCTACACCTTC. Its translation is CASSGRTGNGGYTF.

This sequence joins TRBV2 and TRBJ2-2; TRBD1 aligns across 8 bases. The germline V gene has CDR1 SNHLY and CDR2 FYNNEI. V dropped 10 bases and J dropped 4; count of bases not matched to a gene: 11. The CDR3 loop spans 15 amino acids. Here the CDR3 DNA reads TGTGCCACCAGCGGACAGGGTTTGGCCACCGGGGAGCTGTTTTTT. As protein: CATSGQGLATGELFF. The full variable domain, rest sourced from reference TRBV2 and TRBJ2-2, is EPEVTQTPSHQVTQMGQEVILRCVPISNHLYFYWYRQILGQKVEFLVSFYNNEISEKSEIFDDQFSVERPDGSNFTLKIRSTKLEDSAMYFCATSGQGLATGELFFGEGSRLTVL.

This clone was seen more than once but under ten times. CDR3 nucleotide sequence: TGTGCCAGCAGGGACTCCTGGTATGGCGAGCAGTACTTC. Its translation: CASRDSWYGEQYF. V and J are TRBV28 and TRBJ2-7, with a weak D call TRBD2 (5 bases). CDR3 length: 13 amino acids. The germline CDR1 and CDR2 sequences are MDHEN and SYDVKM. V dropped 6 bases and J dropped 6 bases, with 15 bases sitting between them. Supplemented by reference TRBV28 and TRBJ2-7, the full variable domain reads DVKVTQSSRYLVKRTGEKVFLECVQDMDHENMFWYRQDPGLGLRLIYFSYDVKMKEKGDIPEGYSVSREKKERFSLILESASTNQTSMYLCASRDSWYGEQYFGPGTRLTVT.

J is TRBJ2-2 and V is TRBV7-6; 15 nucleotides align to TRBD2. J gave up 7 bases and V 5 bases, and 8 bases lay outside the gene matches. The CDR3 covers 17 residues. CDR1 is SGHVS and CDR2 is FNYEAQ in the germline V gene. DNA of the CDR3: TGTGCCAGCAGCCAAGGACTAGCGGGAGGGCTGATCGGGGAGCTGTTTTTT. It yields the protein CASSQGLAGGLIGELFF. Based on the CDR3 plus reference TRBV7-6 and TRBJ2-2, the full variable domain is GAGVSQSPRYKVTKRGQDVALRCDPISGHVSLYWYRQALGQGPEFLTYFNYEAQQDKSGLPNDRFSAERPEGSISTLTIQRTEQRDSAMYRCASSQGLAGGLIGELFFGEGSRLTVL.

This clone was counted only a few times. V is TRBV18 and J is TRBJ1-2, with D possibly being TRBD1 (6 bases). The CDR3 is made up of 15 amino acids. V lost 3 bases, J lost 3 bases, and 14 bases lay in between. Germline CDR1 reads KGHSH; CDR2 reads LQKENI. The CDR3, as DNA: TGTGCCAGCTCACCCTGGGGGGGCGCGGACTATGGCTACACCTTC. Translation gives CASSPWGGADYGYTF.

This chain's CDR3 is CGRGKEEETQYF. DNA of the CDR3: TGTGGAAGAGGGAAAGAAGAAGAGACCCAGTACTTC. J is TRBJ2-5 and V is TRBV19; D possibly corresponds to TRBD2 (5 bases). The CDR3 covers 12 residues. From germline, CDR1 is LNHDA and CDR2 SQIVND (reference sequence).

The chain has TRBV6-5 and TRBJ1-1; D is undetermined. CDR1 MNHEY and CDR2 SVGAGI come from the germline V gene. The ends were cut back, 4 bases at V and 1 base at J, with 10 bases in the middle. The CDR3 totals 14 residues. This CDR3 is CASSSLLGNTEAFF. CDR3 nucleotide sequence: TGTGCCAGCAGTTCCCTCCTAGGGAACACTGAAGCTTTCTTT.

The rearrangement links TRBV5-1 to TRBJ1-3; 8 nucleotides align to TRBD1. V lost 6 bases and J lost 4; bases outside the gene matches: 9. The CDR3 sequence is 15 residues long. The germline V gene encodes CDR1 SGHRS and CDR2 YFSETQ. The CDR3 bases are TGCGCCAGCAAGCGGACAGGGCATGAAGGAAACACCATATATTTT. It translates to CASKRTGHEGNTIYF.

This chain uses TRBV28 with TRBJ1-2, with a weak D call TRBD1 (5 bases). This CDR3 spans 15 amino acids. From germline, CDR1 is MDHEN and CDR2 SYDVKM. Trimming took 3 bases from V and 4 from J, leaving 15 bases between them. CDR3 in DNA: TGTGCCAGCAGTTTGTGGGTGGACATGAGCTATGGCTACACCTTC. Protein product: CASSLWVDMSYGYTF.

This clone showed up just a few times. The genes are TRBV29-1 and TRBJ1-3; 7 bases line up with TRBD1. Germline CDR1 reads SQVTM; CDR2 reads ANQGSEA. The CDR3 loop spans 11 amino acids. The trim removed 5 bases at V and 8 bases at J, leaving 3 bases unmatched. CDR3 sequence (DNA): TGCAGCGTTCTCACAGGGGACACCATATATTTT. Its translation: CSVLTGDTIYF.